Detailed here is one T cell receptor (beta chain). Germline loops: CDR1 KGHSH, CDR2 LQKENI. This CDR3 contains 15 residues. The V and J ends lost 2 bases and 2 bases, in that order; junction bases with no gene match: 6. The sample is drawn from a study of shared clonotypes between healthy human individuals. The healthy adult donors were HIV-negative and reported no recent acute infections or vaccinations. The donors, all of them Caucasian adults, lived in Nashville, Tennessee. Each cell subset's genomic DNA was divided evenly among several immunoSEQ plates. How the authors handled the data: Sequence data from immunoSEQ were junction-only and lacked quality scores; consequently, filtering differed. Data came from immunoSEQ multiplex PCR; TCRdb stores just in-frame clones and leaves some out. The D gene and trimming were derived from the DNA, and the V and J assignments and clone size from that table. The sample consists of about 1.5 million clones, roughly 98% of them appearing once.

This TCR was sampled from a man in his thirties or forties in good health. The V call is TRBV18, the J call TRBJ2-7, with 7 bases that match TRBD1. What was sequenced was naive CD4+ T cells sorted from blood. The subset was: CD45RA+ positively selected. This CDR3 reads CASSPRGQVTYEQYF. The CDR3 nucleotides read TGTGCCAGCTCACCAAGAGGACAGGTAACCTACGAGCAGTACTTC.